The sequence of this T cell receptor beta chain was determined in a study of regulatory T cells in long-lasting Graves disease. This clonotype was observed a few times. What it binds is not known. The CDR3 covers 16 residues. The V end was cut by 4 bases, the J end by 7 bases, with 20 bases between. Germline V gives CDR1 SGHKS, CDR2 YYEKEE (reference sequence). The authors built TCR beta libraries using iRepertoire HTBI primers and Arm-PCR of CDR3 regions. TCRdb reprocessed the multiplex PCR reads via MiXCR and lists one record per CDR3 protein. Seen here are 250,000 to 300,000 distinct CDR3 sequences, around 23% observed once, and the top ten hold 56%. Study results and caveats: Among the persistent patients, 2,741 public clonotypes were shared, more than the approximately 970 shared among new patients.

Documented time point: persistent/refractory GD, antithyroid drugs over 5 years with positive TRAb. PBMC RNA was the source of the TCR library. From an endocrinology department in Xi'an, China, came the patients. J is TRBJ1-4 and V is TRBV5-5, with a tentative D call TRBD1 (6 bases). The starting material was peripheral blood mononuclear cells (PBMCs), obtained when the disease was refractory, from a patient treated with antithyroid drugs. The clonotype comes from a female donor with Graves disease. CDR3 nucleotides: TGTGCCAGCAGCGCCAACCCTACAGGGATGGGTGAAAAACTGTTTTTT. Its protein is CASSANPTGMGEKLFF.